This TCR beta chain was profiled in a study of blood T cells in healthy people across ages. CDR1 is DFQATT, CDR2 SNEGSKA, per germline (reference sequence). The CDR3 runs to 13 residues. V lost 5 bases and J lost 0, with 11 bases in between. Study-level points and caveats: The long-lived group displayed more naive CD4+ cells, plus higher diversity, than the aged donors did. Estimates of diversity drawn from one million T cells were considered underestimates.

For the second PCR, which ran for about 7 to 11 cycles, a sample-barcoded 5' primer and a J-beta primer mix were used. TCRdb processed the 5' RACE reads anew with MiXCR; each CDR3 protein has one entry. The table shows fewer than 2,000,000 distinct CDR3 sequences, with roughly two fifths occurring only once. Healthy Russian Caucasian donors spanned ages about 6 to 95 years. Total RNA extraction produced at least 5 micrograms (per sample) for the study. Regarding this clonotype: What it binds is not known.

The rearrangement links TRBV20-1 to TRBJ2-7; D perhaps matches TRBD1 (6 bases). The sequenced sample consisted of blood. The receptor comes from a human donor in good health. The CDR3 region is CSALRDNSYEQYF. In DNA, the CDR3 is TGCAGTGCTCTCCGGGACAACTCCTACGAGCAGTACTTC.